Listed below are T cell receptor beta chains from one sample, sequenced in a study of early T cells in non-severe SARS-CoV-2 infection. Via MiXCR, TCRdb re-called the 5' RACE reads, giving one row per CDR3 protein. The data hold about 98,000 distinct CDR3 sequences, with 13% to 15% observed a single time. The source material was whole blood. The receptor source for this set is an adult who was a healthcare worker with PCR-confirmed SARS-CoV-2 infection or an uninfected control (not recorded which). Each CDR3 is given with its conserved first and last residue. The D gene is left open where the match is weak. The size of a clone is reported for some rows only, either as once, few or many, or as a class for expanded clones.

clone_size j_call v_call d_call cdr3_aa cdr3_nt
NA TRBJ2-1 TRBV29-1 NA CSVEAPERGSYNEQFF TGCAGCGTTGAAGCCCCCGAGAGGGGCTCCTACAATGAGCAGTTCTTC
many TRBJ2-1 TRBV27 TRBD2 CASSLWTSGRGVNEQFF TGTGCCAGCAGTTTGTGGACTAGCGGGAGGGGCGTCAATGAGCAGTTCTTC
NA TRBJ2-3 TRBV27 NA CASRISPYTTDTQYF TGTGCCAGCAGGATTAGCCCGTATACCACAGATACGCAGTATTTT
NA TRBJ2-1 TRBV18 TRBD2 CASSPQAGRYNEQFF TGTGCCAGCTCACCACAAGCGGGACGCTACAATGAGCAGTTCTTC
few TRBJ1-6 TRBV6-5 TRBD1 CASSYSDRAHSPLHF TGTGCCAGCAGTTATTCGGACAGGGCTCACTCACCCCTCCACTTT
few TRBJ2-3 TRBV4-1 NA CASSRINRVSTDTQYF TGCGCCAGCAGCCGAATCAACAGGGTCAGCACAGATACGCAGTATTTT
many TRBJ2-4 TRBV20-1 TRBD2 CSAAPPAGGAKNIQYF TGCAGTGCGGCTCCCCCAGCGGGAGGAGCCAAAAACATTCAGTACTTC
NA TRBJ2-3 TRBV20-1 TRBD1 CTRGTDTQYF TGCACCAGGGGGACAGATACGCAGTATTTT
NA TRBJ1-6 TRBV7-9 NA CASTDNSPLHF TGTGCCAGCACCGATAATTCACCCCTCCACTTT
many TRBJ2-1 TRBV2 NA CASSVRRDLYNEQFF TGTGCCAGCAGCGTCAGAAGGGATCTCTACAATGAGCAGTTCTTC
once TRBJ1-2 TRBV5-1 NA CASSLADYGYTF TGCGCCAGCAGCTTGGCCGACTATGGCTACACCTTC
few TRBJ2-1 TRBV7-8 NA CASSPDRAGLYNEQFF TGTGCCAGCAGCCCAGACCGGGCAGGCTTATACAATGAGCAGTTCTTC
many TRBJ2-3 TRBV10-3 TRBD2 CAIASRAGGRGPDTQYF TGTGCCATCGCTTCCCGTGCGGGCGGGAGGGGTCCAGATACGCAGTATTTT
NA TRBJ2-1 TRBV29-1 NA CSVEVIGNNEQFF TGCAGCGTTGAAGTAATAGGGAACAATGAGCAGTTCTTC
NA TRBJ2-2 TRBV6-2/TRBV6-3 NA CASSLYTGELFF TGTGCCAGCAGTTTGTACACCGGGGAGCTGTTTTTT
NA TRBJ2-7 TRBV19 NA CASSKGDNSYEQYF TGTGCCAGTAGTAAAGGAGACAACTCCTACGAGCAGTACTTC
few TRBJ1-3 TRBV9 NA CASTRDRGNTIYF TGTGCCAGTACCCGAGACAGGGGAAACACCATATATTTT
many TRBJ1-3 TRBV29-1 NA CSVEDLGTMGNTIYF TGCAGCGTTGAAGATCTTGGGACAATGGGAAACACCATATATTTT
NA TRBJ2-7 TRBV11-2 NA CASSLTSRTSWEQYF TGTGCCAGCAGCTTGACATCCCGGACCTCCTGGGAGCAGTACTTC
NA TRBJ1-2 TRBV20-1 NA CSASAEKYGYTF TGCAGTGCTAGTGCAGAGAAATATGGCTACACCTTC